What follows is one T cell receptor beta chain and its context. What it binds is unknown. The source of the sample is a study of T-cell memory formation after mild COVID-19. TCRdb analysed the 5' RACE reads with MiXCR anew, one entry per CDR3 protein. The table records approximately 150,000 distinct CDR3 sequences, under 25% of them present only once. Findings and caveats of the study: The pre-infection memory compartment contained some responding clones, suggesting cross-reactive memory joined. Clones contracting across day 15 to 85 had a balanced CD4/CD8 profile; later expanding clones leaned CD4+.

V shed 3 bases and J 3 bases; nucleotides not matched to a gene: 7. The CDR3 has 15 residues. CDR1 is LGHDT and CDR2 is YNNKEL in the germline V gene (reference sequence). The V gene is TRBV3-1, the J gene TRBJ2-7, with 8 bases that match TRBD2. The specimen sequenced was PBMCs or a T cell subset sorted from them (not recorded which). The receptor comes from an adult woman who had mild COVID-19 (a few samples of this study predate the infection). Cell type and time point are not known. The CDR3 loop reads CASSQDSGGRYEQYF. CDR3 bases: TGTGCCAGCAGCCAGGACAGCGGGGGCCGCTACGAGCAGTACTTC.